This T cell receptor (beta chain) was retrieved from a study of OX40 agonist ivuxolimab in advanced cancers. The CDR3 length is 15 residues. The V gene's germline CDR1 is LGHNA and CDR2 YNFKEQ. The V end was cut by 0 bases, the J end by 2 bases, with 7 bases between. Sequencing was performed with immunoSEQ multiplex PCR; in TCRdb, only in-frame clones are kept and a portion is missing. This table has tens of thousands of clones, almost 85% appearing once. The TCR originated in an adult with an advanced solid tumor such as melanoma, head and neck, liver or kidney cancer. The V and J genes are TRBV4-2 and TRBJ2-2; D ambiguous. Here the sequenced sample was CD4+ or CD8+ T cells sorted from blood, taken in a trial of the OX40 agonist ivuxolimab. CDR3 DNA sequence: TGTGCCAGCAGCCAAGACGCAGAAAACACCGGGGAGCTGTTTTTT. Residues: CASSQDAENTGELFF.